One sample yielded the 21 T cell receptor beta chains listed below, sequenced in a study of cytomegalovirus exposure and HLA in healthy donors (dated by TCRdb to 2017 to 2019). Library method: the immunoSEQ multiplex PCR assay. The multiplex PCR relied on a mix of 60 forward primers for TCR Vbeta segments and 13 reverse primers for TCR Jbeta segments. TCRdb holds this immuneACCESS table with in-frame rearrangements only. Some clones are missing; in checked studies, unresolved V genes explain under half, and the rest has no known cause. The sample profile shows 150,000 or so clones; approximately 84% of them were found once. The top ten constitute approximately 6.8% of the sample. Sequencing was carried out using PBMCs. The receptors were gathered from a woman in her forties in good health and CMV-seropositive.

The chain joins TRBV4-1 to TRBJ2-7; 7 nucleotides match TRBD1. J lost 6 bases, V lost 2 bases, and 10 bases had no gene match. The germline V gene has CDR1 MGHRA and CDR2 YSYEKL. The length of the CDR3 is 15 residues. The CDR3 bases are TGCGCCAGCAGCCAATTCTGGCTACAGGGGACCGAGCAGTACTTC. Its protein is CASSQFWLQGTEQYF.

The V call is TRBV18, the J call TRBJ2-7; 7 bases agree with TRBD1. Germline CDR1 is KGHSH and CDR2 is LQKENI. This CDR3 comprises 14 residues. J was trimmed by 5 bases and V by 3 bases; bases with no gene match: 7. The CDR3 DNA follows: TGTGCCAGCTCACCCGGGACAGAGGGTAACGAGCAGTACTTC. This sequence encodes CASSPGTEGNEQYF.

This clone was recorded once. In DNA form, the CDR3 reads TGTGCCAGTAGGATAAGACACACAACTAATGAAAAACTGTTTTTT. Amino acids: CASRIRHTTNEKLFF. The chain couples TRBV19 to TRBJ1-4; no definite D call. The CDR3 length is 15 residues. Trimming shortened V by 6 bases and J by 0 bases, and 11 bases separated the two germline ends. Per the germline V gene, CDR1 is LNHDA and CDR2 is SQIVND (reference sequence).

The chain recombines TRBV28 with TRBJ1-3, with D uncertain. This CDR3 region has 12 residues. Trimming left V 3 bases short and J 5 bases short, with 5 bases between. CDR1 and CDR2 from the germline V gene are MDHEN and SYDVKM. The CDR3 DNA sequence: TGTGCCAGCAGTTTGCGGAGAAACACCATATATTTT. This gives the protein CASSLRRNTIYF. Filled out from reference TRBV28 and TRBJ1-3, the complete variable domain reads DVKVTQSSRYLVKRTGEKVFLECVQDMDHENMFWYRQDPGLGLRLIYFSYDVKMKEKGDIPEGYSVSREKKERFSLILESASTNQTSMYLCASSLRRNTIYFGEGSWLTVV.

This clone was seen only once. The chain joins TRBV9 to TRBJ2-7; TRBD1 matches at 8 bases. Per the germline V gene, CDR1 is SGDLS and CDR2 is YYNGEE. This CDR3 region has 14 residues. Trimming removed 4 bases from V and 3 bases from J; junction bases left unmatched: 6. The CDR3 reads CASSPGGQYYEQYF. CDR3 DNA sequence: TGTGCCAGCAGCCCAGGGGGCCAATACTACGAGCAGTACTTC.

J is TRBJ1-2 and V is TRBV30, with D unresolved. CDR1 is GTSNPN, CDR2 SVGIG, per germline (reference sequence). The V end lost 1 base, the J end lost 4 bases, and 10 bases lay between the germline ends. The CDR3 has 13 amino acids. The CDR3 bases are TGTGCCTGGAGTGCGGGATCCCCCTATGGCTACACCTTC. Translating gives CAWSAGSPYGYTF. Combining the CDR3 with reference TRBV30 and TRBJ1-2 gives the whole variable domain SQTIHQWPATLVQPVGSPLSLECTVEGTSNPNLYWYRQAAGRGLQLLFYSVGIGQISSEVPQNLSASRPQDRQFILSSKKLLLSDSGFYLCAWSAGSPYGYTFGSGTRLTVV.

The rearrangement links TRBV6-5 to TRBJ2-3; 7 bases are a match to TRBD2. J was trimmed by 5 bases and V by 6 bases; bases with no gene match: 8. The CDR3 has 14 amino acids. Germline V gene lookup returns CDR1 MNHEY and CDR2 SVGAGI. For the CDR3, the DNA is TGTGCCAGCAGACTCCGGGGCGGGGGAGATACGCAGTATTTT. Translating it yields CASRLRGGGDTQYF.

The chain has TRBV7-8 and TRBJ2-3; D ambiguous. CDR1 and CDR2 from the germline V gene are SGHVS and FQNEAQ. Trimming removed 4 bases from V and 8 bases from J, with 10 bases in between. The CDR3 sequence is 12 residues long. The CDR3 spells CASSSRSGTQYF. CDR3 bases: TGTGCCAGCAGCTCCCGTTCGGGTACGCAGTATTTT.

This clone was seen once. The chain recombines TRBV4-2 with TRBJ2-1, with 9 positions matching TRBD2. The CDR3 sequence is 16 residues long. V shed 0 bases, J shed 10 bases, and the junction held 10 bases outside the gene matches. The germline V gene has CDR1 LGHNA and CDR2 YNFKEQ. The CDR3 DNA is TGTGCCAGCAGCCAAGATCGGTCTAGCGGGGTCGGCGAGCAGTTCTTC. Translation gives CASSQDRSSGVGEQFF.

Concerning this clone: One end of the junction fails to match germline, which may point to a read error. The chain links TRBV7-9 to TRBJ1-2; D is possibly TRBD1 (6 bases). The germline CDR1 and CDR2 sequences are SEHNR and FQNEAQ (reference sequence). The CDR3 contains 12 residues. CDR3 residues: CSSSQQGYGYTF. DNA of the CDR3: TGTTCCAGCAGTCAACAGGGTTATGGCTACACCTTC.

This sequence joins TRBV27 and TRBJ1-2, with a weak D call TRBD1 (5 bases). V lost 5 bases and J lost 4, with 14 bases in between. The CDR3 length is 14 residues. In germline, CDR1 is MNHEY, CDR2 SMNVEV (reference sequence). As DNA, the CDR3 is TGTGCCAGCAGTCCCACGGGACTTCCCTATGGCTACACCTTC. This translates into CASSPTGLPYGYTF.

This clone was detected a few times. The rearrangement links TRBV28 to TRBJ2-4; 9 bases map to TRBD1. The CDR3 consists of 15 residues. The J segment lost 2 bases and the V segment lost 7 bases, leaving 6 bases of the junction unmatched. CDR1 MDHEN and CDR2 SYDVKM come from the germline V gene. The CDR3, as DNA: TGTGCCAGCACTCCGGGACAGGGTACCAAAAACATTCAGTACTTC. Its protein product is CASTPGQGTKNIQYF.

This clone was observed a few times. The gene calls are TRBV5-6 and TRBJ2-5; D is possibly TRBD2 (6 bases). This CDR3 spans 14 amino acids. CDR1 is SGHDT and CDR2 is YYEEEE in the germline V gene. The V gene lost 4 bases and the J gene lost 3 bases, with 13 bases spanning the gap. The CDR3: CASSHGRGEETQYF. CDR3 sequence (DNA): TGTGCCAGCAGCCATGGGCGGGGAGAAGAGACCCAGTACTTC.

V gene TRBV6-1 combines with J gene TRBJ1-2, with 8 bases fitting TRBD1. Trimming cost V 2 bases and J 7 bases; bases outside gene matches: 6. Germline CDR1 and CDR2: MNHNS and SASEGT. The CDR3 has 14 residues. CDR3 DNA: TGTGCCAGCAGTGAAAACAGGGGGGTTTCTGGCTACACCTTC. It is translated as CASSENRGVSGYTF.

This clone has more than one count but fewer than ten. The CDR3 spells CAWSYTGLAGYNEQFF. The DNA for the CDR3 is TGTGCCTGGAGCTACACGGGACTAGCTGGCTACAATGAGCAGTTCTTC. This sequence joins TRBV30 and TRBJ2-1; 9 nucleotides line up with TRBD2. The CDR3 spans 16 residues. Germline trimming cut 3 bases from V and 3 bases from J; bases unmatched to any gene: 9. Germline V gene data show CDR1 as GTSNPN and CDR2 as SVGIG (reference sequence).

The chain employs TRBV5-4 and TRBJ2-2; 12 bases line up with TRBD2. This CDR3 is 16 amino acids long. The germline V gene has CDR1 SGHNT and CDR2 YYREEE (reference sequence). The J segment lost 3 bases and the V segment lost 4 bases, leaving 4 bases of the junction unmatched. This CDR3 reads CASSPGTSGYTGELFF. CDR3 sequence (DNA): TGTGCCAGCAGCCCCGGGACTAGCGGGTACACCGGGGAGCTGTTTTTT.

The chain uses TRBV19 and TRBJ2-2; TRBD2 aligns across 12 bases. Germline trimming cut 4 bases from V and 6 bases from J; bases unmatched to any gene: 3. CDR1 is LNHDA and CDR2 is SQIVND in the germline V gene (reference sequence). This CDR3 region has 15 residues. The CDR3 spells CASSTTSGGSGELFF. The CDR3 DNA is TGTGCCAGTAGTACGACTAGCGGGGGTTCCGGGGAGCTGTTTTTT.

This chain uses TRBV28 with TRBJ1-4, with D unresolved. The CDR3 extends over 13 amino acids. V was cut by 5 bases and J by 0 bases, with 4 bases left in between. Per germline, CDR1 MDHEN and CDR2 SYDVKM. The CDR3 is CASSPATNEKLFF. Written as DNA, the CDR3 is TGTGCCAGCAGTCCTGCAACTAATGAAAAACTGTTTTTT. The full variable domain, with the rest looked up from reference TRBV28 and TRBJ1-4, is DVKVTQSSRYLVKRTGEKVFLECVQDMDHENMFWYRQDPGLGLRLIYFSYDVKMKEKGDIPEGYSVSREKKERFSLILESASTNQTSMYLCASSPATNEKLFFGSGTQLSVL.

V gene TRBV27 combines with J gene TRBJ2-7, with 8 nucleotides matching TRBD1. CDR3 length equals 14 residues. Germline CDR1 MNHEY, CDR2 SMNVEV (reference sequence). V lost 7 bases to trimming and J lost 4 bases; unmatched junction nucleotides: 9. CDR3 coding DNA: TGTGCCAGCAAGTTTTTGGGACAGGAGTACGAGCAGTACTTC. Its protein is CASKFLGQEYEQYF.

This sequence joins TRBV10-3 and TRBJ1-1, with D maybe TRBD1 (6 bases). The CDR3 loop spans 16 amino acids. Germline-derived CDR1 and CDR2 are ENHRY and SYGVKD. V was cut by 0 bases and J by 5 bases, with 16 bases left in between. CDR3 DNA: TGTGCCATCAGTGAGTCGACTGCACAGGGTGAGACTGAAGCTTTCTTT. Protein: CAISESTAQGETEAFF.

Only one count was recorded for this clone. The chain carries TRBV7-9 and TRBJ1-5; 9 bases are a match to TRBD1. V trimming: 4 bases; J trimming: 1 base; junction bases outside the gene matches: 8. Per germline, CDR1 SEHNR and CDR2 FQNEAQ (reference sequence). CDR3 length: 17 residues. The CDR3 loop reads CASSSSSGTGSNQPQHF. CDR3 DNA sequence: TGTGCCAGCAGCTCCTCCTCCGGGACAGGGAGCAATCAGCCCCAGCATTTT.